This is a list of T cell receptor beta chains from one sample in a study of T-cell memory formation after mild COVID-19. TCRdb itself ran the 5' RACE reads through MiXCR, one entry per CDR3 protein. This repertoire shows about 390,000 distinct CDR3 sequences, roughly 15% found once; its top ten account for 20% to 25%. Sequenced input: PBMCs or a T cell subset sorted from them (not recorded which). The source is a young man who had mild COVID-19 (a few samples of this study predate the infection). Cell type and time point are not known. Each CDR3 is given with its conserved first and last residue. Each record gives: V gene, D gene, J gene, clone size, CDR3 DNA, CDR3 protein. The D gene is left open where the match is weak. Clone size is stated in some rows and not others, as once, few, many or a class when expanded.

V gene: TRBV7-9; D gene: NA; J gene: TRBJ1-2; clone size: few; CDR3 DNA: TGTGCCAGCAGCGTCCAGGGATGGGAAGGCTACACCTTC; CDR3 protein: CASSVQGWEGYTF
V gene: TRBV28; D gene: TRBD2; J gene: TRBJ2-3; clone size: NA; CDR3 DNA: TGTGCCAGCAGGGTCCCACTAGCGGGGCTAGATACGCAGTATTTT; CDR3 protein: CASRVPLAGLDTQYF
V gene: TRBV7-9; D gene: NA; J gene: TRBJ1-2; clone size: many; CDR3 DNA: TGTGCCAGCAGCTCAACAGGGACTTATGGCTACACCTTC; CDR3 protein: CASSSTGTYGYTF
V gene: TRBV7-6; D gene: NA; J gene: TRBJ1-3; clone size: few; CDR3 DNA: TGTGCCAGCAGCCCCGTTTCAGTGTCCTCTGGAAACACCATATATTTT; CDR3 protein: CASSPVSVSSGNTIYF
V gene: TRBV4-1; D gene: NA; J gene: TRBJ2-5; clone size: NA; CDR3 DNA: TGCGCCAGCAGCCTTTTCGGGGGGCCGCAAGAGACCCAGTACTTC; CDR3 protein: CASSLFGGPQETQYF
V gene: TRBV5-1; D gene: TRBD1; J gene: TRBJ1-6; clone size: many; CDR3 DNA: TGCGCCAGCAGCCGCGGGGACAGGGACGGTTCACCCCTCCACTTT; CDR3 protein: CASSRGDRDGSPLHF
V gene: TRBV5-5; D gene: NA; J gene: TRBJ1-1; clone size: few; CDR3 DNA: TGTGCCAGCAGCCTTTCAGGTTACACTGAAGCTTTCTTT; CDR3 protein: CASSLSGYTEAFF
V gene: TRBV2; D gene: NA; J gene: TRBJ2-1; clone size: NA; CDR3 DNA: TGTGCCAGCAGGCAGGAGGGTGAGCAGTTCTTC; CDR3 protein: CASRQEGEQFF
V gene: TRBV7-2; D gene: NA; J gene: TRBJ2-3; clone size: NA; CDR3 DNA: TGTGCCAGCAGCTTATCGCGGACGGGCGGGCCAGATACGCAGTATTTT; CDR3 protein: CASSLSRTGGPDTQYF
V gene: TRBV7-6; D gene: NA; J gene: TRBJ2-3; clone size: NA; CDR3 DNA: TGTGCCAGCAGCTTACGAGGGCGGGGCATCACAGATACGCAGTATTTT; CDR3 protein: CASSLRGRGITDTQYF
V gene: TRBV5-1; D gene: NA; J gene: TRBJ2-5; clone size: few; CDR3 DNA: TGCGCCAGCACCCCTCGGGCCAAACAAGAGACCCAGTACTTC; CDR3 protein: CASTPRAKQETQYF
V gene: TRBV4-2; D gene: TRBD2; J gene: TRBJ2-3; clone size: few; CDR3 DNA: TGTGCCAGCAGCTCCCGGGGCGGGACTAGCGGCCCAGATACGCAGTATTTT; CDR3 protein: CASSSRGGTSGPDTQYF
V gene: TRBV3-1; D gene: NA; J gene: TRBJ1-6; clone size: NA; CDR3 DNA: TGTGCCAGCAGCCAGGGGACACGAGATTCACCCCTCCACTTT; CDR3 protein: CASSQGTRDSPLHF
V gene: TRBV6-2/TRBV6-3; D gene: TRBD1; J gene: TRBJ2-7; clone size: few; CDR3 DNA: TGTGCCAGCAGCCCCTCCGGGACAGGGGCACCCTACGAGCAGTACTTC; CDR3 protein: CASSPSGTGAPYEQYF
V gene: TRBV12-3/TRBV12-4; D gene: TRBD1; J gene: TRBJ2-5; clone size: NA; CDR3 DNA: TGTGCCAGCAGCAGACAGGGGGTCCAAGAGACCCAGTACTTC; CDR3 protein: CASSRQGVQETQYF
V gene: TRBV7-9; D gene: TRBD1; J gene: TRBJ1-6; clone size: NA; CDR3 DNA: TGTGCCAGCAGCTTAGTGGTGACAGGACAGGGCCATAATTCACCCCTCCACTTT; CDR3 protein: CASSLVVTGQGHNSPLHF
V gene: TRBV21-1; D gene: NA; J gene: TRBJ2-7; clone size: NA; CDR3 DNA: TGTGCCAGCACCAAAGGGTCCCCCACCAACTACGAGCAGTACTTC; CDR3 protein: CASTKGSPTNYEQYF